Each of the 29 T cell receptor beta chains below was sequenced from the same sample in a study of blood T cell repertoires in COVID-19. The assay was immunoSEQ multiplex PCR, and TCRdb's table has in-frame clones only and misses some. The data show some 280,000 clones, roughly nine tenths seen once. Material: peripheral blood. These receptors all come from a woman in her thirties or forties who had recovered from COVID-19.

This clone has just one count. The rearrangement joins TRBV7-9 to TRBJ2-1, with 8 bases fitting TRBD1. The CDR3 consists of 13 residues. Looked up from germline, CDR1 is SEHNR and CDR2 is FQNEAQ (reference sequence). J gave up 12 bases and V 6 bases, and 10 bases lay outside the gene matches. This CDR3 is CASRKTGDSGQFF. DNA of the CDR3: TGTGCCAGCAGAAAGACAGGGGATTCGGGGCAGTTCTTC.

The genes are TRBV2 and TRBJ2-1; unclear D gene. The V end lost 5 bases, the J end lost 6 bases, and 5 bases lay between the germline ends. CDR1 and CDR2 from the germline V gene are SNHLY and FYNNEI. The CDR3 spans 11 residues. As DNA, the CDR3 is TGTGCCAGCAGTAACTCCAATGAGCAGTTCTTC. This encodes CASSNSNEQFF. The full variable domain, its missing parts supplied by reference TRBV2 and TRBJ2-1, is EPEVTQTPSHQVTQMGQEVILRCVPISNHLYFYWYRQILGQKVEFLVSFYNNEISEKSEIFDDQFSVERPDGSNFTLKIRSTKLEDSAMYFCASSNSNEQFFGPGTRLTVL.

The chain is built from TRBV19 and TRBJ1-1, with 8 nucleotides matching TRBD1. The CDR3 spans 17 residues. With V trimmed by 5 bases and J by 4 bases, 15 bases remained unmatched. The germline CDR1 and CDR2 sequences are LNHDA and SQIVND (reference sequence). The CDR3 sequence is CASSSPGTGYGGTEAFF. The CDR3 DNA is TGTGCCAGTAGTTCTCCCGGGACAGGCTACGGCGGCACTGAAGCTTTCTTT.

The chain links TRBV19 to TRBJ2-7; the match to TRBD2 covers 8 bases. The trim removed 2 bases at V and 6 bases at J, leaving 6 bases unmatched. This CDR3 spans 14 amino acids. The germline gives CDR1 LNHDA, CDR2 SQIVND (reference sequence). Written as DNA, the CDR3 is TGTGCCAGTAGTATAAAGGGTAGCGGGACCGAGCAGTACTTC. It encodes CASSIKGSGTEQYF.

The chain uses TRBV4-2 and TRBJ2-6; 7 nucleotides align to TRBD1. This CDR3 region has 18 residues. Germline values: CDR1 LGHNA, CDR2 YNFKEQ. V lost 4 bases to trimming and J lost 1 base; unmatched junction nucleotides: 10. The CDR3 DNA reads TGTGCCAGCAGCCTAGGGACAGCGGACTCTTCTGGGGCCAACGTCCTGACTTTC. As protein: CASSLGTADSSGANVLTF.

The chain has TRBV7-9 and TRBJ1-6; 8 bases are shared with TRBD1. Per the germline V gene, CDR1 is SEHNR and CDR2 is FQNEAQ (reference sequence). V shed 3 bases and J 7 bases; nucleotides not matched to a gene: 5. The CDR3 runs to 15 residues. The CDR3 nucleotides are TGTGCCAGCAGCTTCCGGGACAGGACGAATTCACCCCTCCACTTT. Protein sequence: CASSFRDRTNSPLHF.

The rearrangement uses TRBV7-3 and TRBJ2-5, with a possible D match to TRBD2 (6 bases). The CDR3 loop spans 14 amino acids. V was trimmed by 4 bases and J by 1 base, leaving 10 bases between them. CDR1 is SGHTA and CDR2 is FQGTGA in the germline V gene. The CDR3 loop is CASSSQGGQETQYF. CDR3 DNA: TGTGCCAGCAGCTCGCAGGGAGGCCAAGAGACCCAGTACTTC.

This clone was found many times. CDR3 residues: CASSLDRPDNSPLHF. DNA for the CDR3: TGTGCCAGCAGCCTTGACAGGCCCGATAATTCACCCCTCCACTTT. The chain carries TRBV7-2 and TRBJ1-6; a weak D match, TRBD1 (6 bases). Germline V gene sequence: CDR1 SGHTA, CDR2 FQGNSA. This CDR3 is built from 15 residues. Trimming cost V 5 bases and J 5 bases, with 13 bases left between them.

The V gene is TRBV9, the J gene TRBJ1-1; D is unresolved. From germline, CDR1 is SGDLS and CDR2 YYNGEE. The length of the CDR3 is 14 residues. The V and J ends lost 4 bases and 1 base respectively, with 11 bases between them. CDR3 amino acids: CASSPYATNTEAFF. CDR3 sequence (DNA): TGTGCCAGCAGCCCCTACGCCACGAACACTGAAGCTTTCTTT.

J is TRBJ2-7 and V is TRBV4-1; D might be TRBD1 (6 bases). CDR1 and CDR2 (germline): MGHRA, YSYEKL. The ends were cut back, 4 bases at V and 3 bases at J, with 13 bases in the middle. This CDR3 has 14 residues. The CDR3 protein is CASSLRDNNYEQYF. The CDR3 DNA reads as TGCGCCAGCAGCCTCCGGGACAACAACTACGAGCAGTACTTC.

The chain combines TRBV28 with TRBJ2-1; no definite D call. V lost 5 bases and J 0 bases, leaving 14 bases between the germline ends. The CDR3 length is 16 residues. CDR1 and CDR2 (germline): MDHEN, SYDVKM. CDR3 coding DNA: TGTGCCAGCAGTCTGAGTGACTCGAGCTCCTACAATGAGCAGTTCTTC. This gives the protein CASSLSDSSSYNEQFF.

V usage is TRBV27 and J usage is TRBJ2-1; D uncertain. The germline V and J ends were trimmed by 7 bases and 6 bases, with 7 bases remaining between them. CDR1 is MNHEY, CDR2 SMNVEV, per germline (reference sequence). The CDR3 runs 11 residues. Here the CDR3 reads CASTYANEQFF. As DNA, the CDR3 is TGTGCCAGCACCTATGCCAATGAGCAGTTCTTC.

The rearrangement uses TRBV19 and TRBJ1-2; 12 bases map to TRBD1. This CDR3 region has 15 residues. The junction had 5 bases not matched to a gene; V was cut back by 5 bases and J by 4 bases. Per germline, CDR1 LNHDA and CDR2 SQIVND (reference sequence). The CDR3 DNA follows: TGTGCCAGTAGTCCCGGGACAGGGGGCTTCTATGGCTACACCTTC. Protein product: CASSPGTGGFYGYTF.

The V and J genes are TRBV18 and TRBJ2-1, with D tentatively TRBD2 (6 bases). CDR3 length: 12 amino acids. V was shortened by 3 bases and J by 7 bases, with 7 bases between the two germline ends. Looked up from germline, CDR1 is KGHSH and CDR2 is LQKENI. The CDR3 DNA follows: TGTGCCAGCTCACCCGGGGGAAATGAGCAGTTCTTC. The encoded protein is CASSPGGNEQFF.

CDR3 DNA: TGTGCCAGCAGTATGCCTAGCGGGAGCTCCTACGAGCAGTACTTC. Its translation is CASSMPSGSSYEQYF. The chain employs TRBV11-2 and TRBJ2-7; 10 bases fit TRBD2. V trimming: 6 bases; J trimming: 0 bases; junction bases outside the gene matches: 5. The length of the CDR3 is 15 residues. Per the germline V gene, CDR1 is SGHAT and CDR2 is FQNNGV.

The chain employs TRBV6-5 and TRBJ2-1; perhaps TRBD2 as D (5 bases). The CDR3 length is 12 residues. Trimming cost V 6 bases and J 8 bases, with 11 bases left between them. Germline V CDR1 and CDR2: MNHEY, SVGAGI. As DNA, the CDR3 is TGTGCCAGCAGGCCCACGGGGTATGAGCAGTTCTTC. Its translation is CASRPTGYEQFF.

V gene TRBV19 combines with J gene TRBJ2-4, with 12 bases lining up with TRBD1. CDR3 size: 16 residues. Germline V CDR1 and CDR2: LNHDA, SQIVND (reference sequence). V trimming: 4 bases; J trimming: 6 bases; junction bases outside the gene matches: 7. The CDR3 DNA is TGTGCCAGTAGTACCCGGAGGGGACAGGGGGCAAACATTCAGTACTTC. It codes for CASSTRRGQGANIQYF.

This chain uses TRBV11-3 with TRBJ1-1; D remains ambiguous. The CDR3 is 14 residues long. Germline CDR1 SGHNT, CDR2 YENEEA. Between the trimmed V and J ends, which lost 3 bases and 5 bases, there was a span of 13 bases. The CDR3 bases are TGTGCCAGCAGCTTGGGTGAGAGGGAGACTGAAGCTTTCTTT. Amino acid sequence: CASSLGERETEAFF.

This clone showed up just once. The chain links TRBV18 to TRBJ2-7; 11 nucleotides agree with TRBD2. The trim removed 4 bases at V and 4 bases at J, leaving 6 bases unmatched. The CDR3 loop spans 15 amino acids. CDR1 is KGHSH, CDR2 LQKENI, per germline. CDR3 residues: CASSRSGTSGYEQYF. The CDR3 DNA reads as TGTGCCAGCTCACGGTCCGGGACTAGCGGTTACGAGCAGTACTTC.

The chain couples TRBV5-1 to TRBJ2-7, with D tentatively TRBD2 (6 bases). CDR3 length equals 14 residues. Germline CDR1 is SGHRS and CDR2 is YFSETQ. V was clipped by 1 base and J by 5 bases, with 13 bases between them. Here the CDR3 reads CASSLTRGSHEQYF. The CDR3 DNA reads as TGCGCCAGCAGCTTGACGCGGGGAAGCCACGAGCAGTACTTC.

The V gene is TRBV21-1, the J gene TRBJ2-3; TRBD2, the D gene given by the table, was not confirmed from the DNA. TRBV21-1 is a pseudogene segment. The CDR3 runs to 19 residues. The CDR3, as DNA: TGTGCCAGCAGCAACCACCCACCCAGCGGGAGGGCCGAGACAGATACGCAGTATTTT. This translates into CASSNHPPSGRAETDTQYF.

This clone was observed a single time. The chain is built from TRBV12-5 and TRBJ1-5; 8 bases match TRBD1. The V gene's germline CDR1 is LGHNT and CDR2 FRNRAP. The junction had 5 bases not matched to a gene; V was cut back by 5 bases and J by 5 bases. The CDR3 sequence is 14 residues long. In nucleotides, the CDR3 is TGTGCTAGTGGTCTCCAGGACAGGGATCAGCCCCAGCATTTT. Residues: CASGLQDRDQPQHF.

This chain connects TRBV15 to TRBJ2-7; possibly TRBD1 for D (6 bases). Trimming shortened V by 4 bases and J by 1 base, and 17 bases separated the two germline ends. From germline, CDR1 is LNHNV and CDR2 YYDKDF (reference sequence). The CDR3 is 16 amino acids. The CDR3 region is CATSTNRVKGSYEQYF. CDR3 DNA sequence: TGTGCCACCAGCACTAACAGGGTAAAGGGTTCCTACGAGCAGTACTTC. Full variable domain (missing parts from reference TRBV15 and TRBJ2-7): DAMVIQNPRYQVTQFGKPVTLSCSQTLNHNVMYWYQQKSSQAPKLLFHYYDKDFNNEADTPDNFQSRRPNTSFCFLDIRSPGLGDTAMYLCATSTNRVKGSYEQYFGPGTRLTVT.

The J gene is TRBJ2-7, the V gene TRBV29-1, with 7 positions matching TRBD2. CDR1 SQVTM and CDR2 ANQGSEA come from the germline V gene. V shed 4 bases and J 0 bases; nucleotides not matched to a gene: 6. This CDR3 region has 14 residues. The CDR3 DNA sequence: TGCAGCGTTGCTCTAGCGGAGAGCTCCTACGAGCAGTACTTC. Translated, it gives CSVALAESSYEQYF.

This clone occurred once. V usage is TRBV9 and J usage is TRBJ2-2, with 7 bases matching TRBD2. From germline, CDR1 is SGDLS and CDR2 YYNGEE. The CDR3 has 16 amino acids. Trimming at V came to 0 bases and at J to 7 bases, leaving 9 bases not matched to a gene. The CDR3 here is CASSVDGRHIFGELFF. The CDR3 DNA is TGTGCCAGCAGCGTAGACGGGAGGCACATTTTCGGGGAGCTGTTTTTT.

V usage is TRBV6-5 and J usage is TRBJ1-5, with 7 bases identical to TRBD1. The ends lost 5 bases at V and 4 bases at J; junction bases unmatched: 5. CDR3 length: 14 amino acids. Germline V gene lookup returns CDR1 MNHEY and CDR2 SVGAGI. CDR3 DNA sequence: TGTGCCAGCAGTCCCACAGGGGTTAATCAGCCCCAGCATTTT. The encoded protein is CASSPTGVNQPQHF.

The chain employs TRBV5-1 and TRBJ1-5; a weak D match, TRBD1 (5 bases). Per the germline V gene, CDR1 is SGHRS and CDR2 is YFSETQ. Deletions cut 0 bases from V and 1 base from J, with 5 bases between. The CDR3 is 14 residues long. CDR3 sequence (DNA): TGCGCCAGCAGCTTGGAGGGGAGCAATCAGCCCCAGCATTTT. Translated, it gives CASSLEGSNQPQHF.

Here the CDR3 reads CASSLGPGVETQYF. The CDR3 nucleotides read TGCGCCAGCAGCTTGGGTCCGGGAGTGGAGACCCAGTACTTC. This chain uses TRBV5-1 with TRBJ2-5, with D maybe TRBD2 (6 bases). Germline V lookup: CDR1 SGHRS, CDR2 YFSETQ. V lost 0 bases and J 5 bases, leaving 11 bases between the germline ends. CDR3 length: 14 amino acids.

This clone was counted a few times. This chain uses TRBV19 with TRBJ2-7; TRBD2 aligns across 9 bases. Per the germline V gene, CDR1 is LNHDA and CDR2 is SQIVND (reference sequence). This CDR3 has 15 residues. J was trimmed by 3 bases and V by 3 bases; bases with no gene match: 6. The CDR3 DNA is TGTGCCAGTAGTATCTTTGCGGGAGGGCGCTACGAGCAGTACTTC. Its translation: CASSIFAGGRYEQYF.